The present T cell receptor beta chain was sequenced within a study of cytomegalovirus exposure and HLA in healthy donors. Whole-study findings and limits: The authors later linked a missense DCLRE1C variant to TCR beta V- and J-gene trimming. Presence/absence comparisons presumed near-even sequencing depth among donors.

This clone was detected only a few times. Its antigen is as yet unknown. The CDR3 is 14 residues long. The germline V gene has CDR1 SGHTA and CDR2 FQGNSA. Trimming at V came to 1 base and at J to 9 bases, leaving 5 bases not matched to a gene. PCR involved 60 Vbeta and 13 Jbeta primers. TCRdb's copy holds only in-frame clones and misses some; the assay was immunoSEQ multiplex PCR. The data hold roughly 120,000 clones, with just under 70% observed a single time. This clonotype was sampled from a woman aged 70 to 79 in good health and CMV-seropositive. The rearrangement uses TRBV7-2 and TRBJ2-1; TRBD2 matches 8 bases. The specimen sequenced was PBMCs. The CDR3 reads CASSLDGGAVEQFF. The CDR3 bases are TGTGCCAGCAGCTTAGACGGGGGGGCCGTTGAGCAGTTCTTC. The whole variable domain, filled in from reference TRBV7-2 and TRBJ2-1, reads GAGVSQSPSNKVTEKGKDVELRCDPISGHTALYWYRQSLGQGLEFLIYFQGNSAPDKSGLPSDRFSAERTGGSVSTLTIQRTQQEDSAVYLCASSLDGGAVEQFFGPGTRLTVL.